This T cell receptor (beta chain) was obtained from a study of regulatory dendritic cells for organ transplantation (dated by TCRdb to about 2017). In terms of the full investigation: TCRbeta repertoires were sequenced from sorted naive and memory CD4+ and CD8+ T cells before and after allostimulation with regulatory or mature dendritic cells.

Paper-wide results and their limitations: Sequencing was done in only a couple of subjects, and the authors reported considerable heterogeneity between individuals in the alloreactive memory CD8+ T cell pool. Expansion of memory CD8+ clones was induced by allostimulation in both subjects, but more limited expansion appeared to be induced by regulatory dendritic cells than by mature dendritic cells. Repertoires were highly diverse in naive CD4+ and CD8+ T cells, less diverse in memory cells, and most oligoclonal in memory CD8+ cells. Of the resting subsets, the one holding the most alloreactive TCR clonotypes was memory CD8+ T cells.

The TCRbeta CDR3 regions were amplified in a multiplexed two-step PCR with Vbeta-specific forward primers and Jbeta-specific reverse primers. Through the immunoSEQ service, TCRbeta libraries were sequenced on an Illumina instrument. Processing in the source paper ran as follows. IMGT annotation was used to assign V, D and J genes, and synthetic CDR3 analogues were used to correct counts for multiplex PCR bias. In the immunoSEQ Analyzer, repertoire clonality was calculated as one minus normalized Shannon entropy. Clonal expansion was defined by Fisher's exact test with Benjamini-Hochberg false discovery rate control, using two-tailed P<0.01. Not all clones reach the TCRdb copy of this immuneACCESS table, which keeps in-frame sequences only. Checked studies attribute under half of the gap to unresolved V genes and leave the rest unexplained. D and trimming were read from the DNA, whereas the V and J calls and clone size are those reported in that table. The sample profile shows 20,000 to 25,000 clones; 74% of them were found once. The ten largest account for roughly 0.9% of the sample.

For this clone: Its binding antigen is unknown. Base qualities were left out, and no much larger clone turns up one base away.

FACS was used to sort naive T cells as CD45RA+ cells and memory T cells as CD45RO+ CD4+ or CD8+ cells. A couple of healthy control subjects provided the T cells used for TCR sequencing. Unstimulated sorted T cell subsets were used as baseline controls for the mixed lymphocyte reactions. The Qiagen DNeasy Blood & Tissue Kit was used to extract genomic DNA. This TCR came from a human donor in good health. Sequenced sample: memory CD4+ T cells from blood. The meaning of the sample's cell subset or site label: CD45RO+ memory T cells.

The bases read TGTGCCAGCAGTTTAGGGGGTCCCGGGAGAGGTTCACCCCTCCACTTT. Its protein product is CASSLGGPGRGSPLHF. The chain is made from TRBV28 and TRBJ1-6; tentative D gene TRBD1, with 5 bases matching. The CDR3 holds 16 amino acids from the cysteine to the phenylalanine. The only DNA kept is the CDR3, 48 bases in frame from the first base. The germline ends are 17 bases apart after V is trimmed by 2 bases and J by 9 bases. Via the germline V gene, CDR1 is MDHEN and CDR2 SYDVKM.